The entry below gives a single T cell receptor (beta chain) sequence along with its context. These data are taken from a study of T cell changes during pregnancy in multiple sclerosis. The CDR3 has 15 residues. Germline-derived CDR1 and CDR2 are LNHNV and YYDKDF (reference sequence). The J segment lost 4 bases and the V segment lost 5 bases, leaving 7 bases of the junction unmatched. Profiling relied on immunoSEQ multiplex PCR, and the TCRdb table lists in-frame clones only, not all of them. There are 35,000 to 50,000 clones in the sample; approximately 91% occur only once, and around 6.3% lies in the top ten.

The sequencing used CD8+ T cells from peripheral blood mononuclear cells, collected in the third trimester of pregnancy. The TCR sequence derives from a female donor with multiple sclerosis, enrolled in a pregnancy study. The chain couples TRBV15 to TRBJ2-3; 9 positions agree with TRBD1. The chain's CDR3 is CATSPGQGGSDTQYF. CDR3 coding DNA: TGTGCCACCAGCCCGGGACAGGGAGGTTCAGATACGCAGTATTTT.